This is a list of T cell receptor beta chains from one sample in a study of PD-1 blockade in classical Hodgkin lymphoma. Here immunoSEQ multiplex PCR was the method, and the copy in TCRdb shows in-frame clones only, minus some. The sample yields roughly 100,000 clones, 80% to 90% seen once. Source: peripheral blood mononuclear cells (PBMCs), taken before the second cycle of nivolumab. The receptors were gathered from a human donor with classical Hodgkin lymphoma. CDR3s include the opening cysteine and the closing phenylalanine or tryptophan. D genes are given only for firm matches. Not all rows give a size; the values are once, few, many and, for expanded clones, a class.

CDR3nt | CDR3aa | len | j_gene | d_gene | v_gene | abundance
TGTGCCTGGAGCGAAGAGACCCAGTACTTC | CAWSEETQYF | 10 | TRBJ2-5 | NA | TRBV30 | NA
TGTGCCAGCCAGGGCATGGGATCCTACGAGCAGTACTTC | CASQGMGSYEQYF | 13 | TRBJ2-7 | NA | TRBV6-5 | NA
TGTGCCAGCGCGATTAAGGAGCCGCCAGAGACCCAGTACTTC | CASAIKEPPETQYF | 14 | TRBJ2-5 | NA | TRBV6-6 | NA
TGTGCCAGCAGCCCCAGGAGGGGCAGTAGTCAGCCCCAGCATTTT | CASSPRRGSSQPQHF | 15 | TRBJ1-5 | NA | TRBV11-2 | NA
TGTGCCAGCAGCTCGCCGGGGACAGGGTTGAATGAGCAGTTCTTC | CASSSPGTGLNEQFF | 15 | TRBJ2-1 | TRBD1 | TRBV11-3 | few
TGTGCCAGCAGCCAAGATGCCCGTGGGGGCCGAGCTTTAGCACCCCTCCACTTT | CASSQDARGGRALAPLHF | 18 | TRBJ1-6 | NA | TRBV14 | NA
TGTGCCAGTAGTATTTTTTCCGCTAACTATGGCTACACCTTC | CASSIFSANYGYTF | 14 | TRBJ1-2 | NA | TRBV19 | NA
TGTGCCAGCAGCAGGGGGGACCGATACACTGAAGCTTTCTTT | CASSRGDRYTEAFF | 14 | TRBJ1-1 | NA | TRBV9 | NA
TGTGCCTGGAGTAGGGGGGCAGGTGAAGCTTTCTTT | CAWSRGAGEAFF | 12 | TRBJ1-1 | NA | TRBV30 | NA
TGTGCCAGCAGCTTCCTGGGGACGAACACCGGGGAGCTGTTTTTT | CASSFLGTNTGELFF | 15 | TRBJ2-2 | NA | TRBV5-4 | NA
TGTGCCAGCAGCTTAGTACGGGGGCGAGGCACTGAAGCTTTCTTT | CASSLVRGRGTEAFF | 15 | TRBJ1-1 | NA | TRBV11-2 | NA
TGTGCCACCAGCGGGGCCACAGATACGCAGTATTTT | CATSGATDTQYF | 12 | TRBJ2-3 | TRBD2 | TRBV4-2 | NA
TGTGCCAGCAGCCCGACCGCGGGCCGCGGGACTAATGAAAAACTGTTTTTT | CASSPTAGRGTNEKLFF | 17 | TRBJ1-4 | NA | TRBV7-2 | NA
TGTGCCACCCGCCTAGGAGGGCTAGACAAAAACATTCAGTACTTC | CATRLGGLDKNIQYF | 15 | TRBJ2-4 | NA | TRBV15 | NA
TGTGCCAGCAGCTTAGTTAACGACATTCAGTACTTC | CASSLVNDIQYF | 12 | TRBJ2-4 | NA | TRBV7-6 | NA
TGTGCCAGCACCACCAGCTTGGCAGGGGACACTGAAGCTTTCTTT | CASTTSLAGDTEAFF | 15 | TRBJ1-1 | NA | TRBV5-6 | few
TGTGCCAGCAGTTCTTTAAAGAGACAGGGAGTTCAGCCCCAGCATTTT | CASSSLKRQGVQPQHF | 16 | TRBJ1-5 | TRBD1 | TRBV27 | NA
TGTGCCAGCAGCTTAATTGCGGGCGCAGGCTACGAGCAGTACTTC | CASSLIAGAGYEQYF | 15 | TRBJ2-7 | NA | TRBV7-2 | few
TGTGCCAGCAGCTTAGCCGTAGGGGTCGACGAGGTGCCACCCCGGACCCAGTACTTC | CASSLAVGVDEVPPRTQYF | 19 | TRBJ2-5 | NA | TRBV11-2 | few
TGTGCCAGCAGTTACTCGAGCAGGGGCATCTATGGCTACACCTTC | CASSYSSRGIYGYTF | 15 | TRBJ1-2 | NA | TRBV6-5 | medium-sized
TGTGCCAGCAGCACCCCCCAGCCAGATACGCAGTATTTT | CASSTPQPDTQYF | 13 | TRBJ2-3 | NA | TRBV7-6 | NA
TGTGCCAGCAGCGCCGGCTTGGGTATGCGGGGGGGAGGCGAGCAGTACTTC | CASSAGLGMRGGGEQYF | 17 | TRBJ2-7 | TRBD2 | TRBV9 | NA
TGTGCCAGCTCACTGGGACAGGGGGCCTCCGGGGCCAACGTCCTGACTTTC | CASSLGQGASGANVLTF | 17 | TRBJ2-6 | TRBD1 | TRBV18 | NA
TGTGCCAGTGGGCGGGATCAAGAGACCCAGTACTTC | CASGRDQETQYF | 12 | TRBJ2-5 | NA | TRBV6-1 | NA
TGTGCCAGCAGCCCGTCCGGGGAGCTGTTTTTT | CASSPSGELFF | 11 | TRBJ2-2 | NA | TRBV7-9 | NA
TGTGCCAGCTCACCTGGGACGGGGCTGAACACAGATACGCAGTATTTT | CASSPGTGLNTDTQYF | 16 | TRBJ2-3 | NA | TRBV18 | NA
TGTGCCAGCGGGACAGGGTTTTTCAGCGGAAACACCATATATTTT | CASGTGFFSGNTIYF | 15 | TRBJ1-3 | TRBD1 | TRBV6-1 | NA
TGTGCCAGCAGCCTGGACGTAGCGGGGGGGTATGAGCAGTTCTTC | CASSLDVAGGYEQFF | 15 | TRBJ2-1 | TRBD2 | TRBV16 | NA
TGTGCCAGCAGGGGGAGACTAGCGGGGACCTCCTACAATGAGCAGTTCTTC | CASRGRLAGTSYNEQFF | 17 | TRBJ2-1 | TRBD2 | TRBV2 | NA
TGTGCCAGCAGCCGATCAACCGGGACTAGCGGGGGGGCCGGTAATGAGCAGTTCTTC | CASSRSTGTSGGAGNEQFF | 19 | TRBJ2-1 | TRBD2 | TRBV4-2 | once
TGTGCCAGCAGCTTACCGACGGGGCGGAACACTGAAGCTTTCTTT | CASSLPTGRNTEAFF | 15 | TRBJ1-1 | NA | TRBV7-6 | NA
TGCGCCAGCAGCTTGGCGGGACTAACCTCTTTCACAGATACGCAGTATTTT | CASSLAGLTSFTDTQYF | 17 | TRBJ2-3 | TRBD2 | TRBV5-1 | NA
TGTGCCAGCAGCTTTAGTCCGAACACTGAAGCTTTCTTT | CASSFSPNTEAFF | 13 | TRBJ1-1 | NA | TRBV11-2 | few
TGCAGCGTTGAAGACTTGGGGAATGAGCAGTTCTTC | CSVEDLGNEQFF | 12 | TRBJ2-1 | NA | TRBV29-1 | NA
TGTGCCAGCAGCCCGTTAGGAAGGGACGCCGGGGAGCTGTTTTTT | CASSPLGRDAGELFF | 15 | TRBJ2-2 | NA | TRBV7-6 | NA
TGTGCCAGCAGCCAGGCGGTTAGCTCCTACAATGAGCAGTTCTTC | CASSQAVSSYNEQFF | 15 | TRBJ2-1 | NA | TRBV7-2 | NA
TGCAGTGCTCATCTAAGAGATACGCAGTATTTT | CSAHLRDTQYF | 11 | TRBJ2-3 | NA | TRBV20-1 | NA
TGCGCCAGCAGCCCTGGACTCTCCTACGAGCAGTACTTC | CASSPGLSYEQYF | 13 | TRBJ2-7 | NA | TRBV5-1 | NA
TGTGCCAGCAGCCTGGACACCAGGGGAAACTACGAGCAGTACTTC | CASSLDTRGNYEQYF | 15 | TRBJ2-7 | NA | TRBV11-2 | once
TGCGCCAGCAGCCGAGGTGCGGCAGGCCGCAATCAGCCCCAGCATTTT | CASSRGAAGRNQPQHF | 16 | TRBJ1-5 | NA | TRBV4-3 | NA
TGTGCCAGCAGTTACGGACTAGCGGGGTTCACAGATACGCAGTATTTT | CASSYGLAGFTDTQYF | 16 | TRBJ2-3 | TRBD2 | TRBV6-6 | NA
TGTGCCACCAGCAGCACCAAACTCATAGACAGGGCGACCGGGGAGCTGTTTTTT | CATSSTKLIDRATGELFF | 18 | TRBJ2-2 | TRBD1 | TRBV15 | NA
TGTGCCAGCAGCTTAACAACAGGGTACCAAGAGACCCAGTACTTC | CASSLTTGYQETQYF | 15 | TRBJ2-5 | NA | TRBV7-9 | NA
TGTGCCAGCAGTCTAGCGGGGGGGCCGAGGAATGAGCAGTTCTTC | CASSLAGGPRNEQFF | 15 | TRBJ2-1 | TRBD2 | TRBV14 | NA
TGTGCCAGCAGGCCCCCGGGGTCGGATGGCTACACCTTC | CASRPPGSDGYTF | 13 | TRBJ1-2 | NA | TRBV6-1 | NA
TGTGCCAGCAGCTTGAAAAGGGGAAGAGGGCCTTTTAGCAATCAGCCCCAGCATTTT | CASSLKRGRGPFSNQPQHF | 19 | TRBJ1-5 | NA | TRBV5-6 | NA
TGTGCCAGCAGCCAAGCCTTAGGGCCCTACAATGAGCAGTTCTTC | CASSQALGPYNEQFF | 15 | TRBJ2-1 | NA | TRBV14 | NA
TGTGCCAGCAGCACTACTGCCAGTAGCAATCAGCCCCAGCATTTT | CASSTTASSNQPQHF | 15 | TRBJ1-5 | NA | TRBV5-5 | NA
TGTGCCAGCAGCGAAGGAGCCGAGCAGTACTTC | CASSEGAEQYF | 11 | TRBJ2-7 | NA | TRBV13 | NA
TGTGCCAGCAGTTGGACAGGCAACTATGGCTACACCTTC | CASSWTGNYGYTF | 13 | TRBJ1-2 | TRBD1 | TRBV6-5 | NA
TGTGCCAGCACCCTAGGAGAAATGAACACTGAAGCTTTCTTT | CASTLGEMNTEAFF | 14 | TRBJ1-1 | NA | TRBV11-2 | NA
TGTGCCAGCAGCTGGTCCGGGACTAGCGGGACAGATACGCAGTATTTT | CASSWSGTSGTDTQYF | 16 | TRBJ2-3 | TRBD2 | TRBV5-4 | NA